This is a list of T cell receptor beta chains from one sample in a study of response to subunit inactivated influenza vaccine. TCRdb reprocessed the RT-PCR reads with MiXCR, giving one entry per CDR3 protein. The data contain some 540,000 distinct CDR3 sequences, approximately 20% of them singletons. These data were likewise used in another study, on T cells expressing NK-cell markers.

The sample was CD4+ T cells sorted from PBMCs, taken approximately 12 days after vaccination. These receptors were obtained from a man in his forties or fifties who received an inactivated influenza vaccine. Both conserved end residues are part of each CDR3. D genes are given only for firm matches. Clone size is not always given. Where it is, it says once, few, many or a class for expanded clones.

NA	NA	TRBV5-6	TRBJ2-7	TGTGCCAGCAGCTTGATCTCAGCCTACGAGCAGTACTTC	CASSLISAYEQYF
NA	TRBD2	TRBV7-9	TRBJ2-1	TGTGCCAGCAGCTCCTGGACTAGCGGGGGGGCCTACAATGAGCAGTTCTTC	CASSSWTSGGAYNEQFF
NA	NA	TRBV24-1	TRBJ2-5	TGTGCCACCTCCAGGGGCGGAAGAAAGTCAGGGGAGACCCAGTACTTC	CATSRGGRKSGETQYF
many	NA	TRBV29-1	TRBJ2-5	TGCAGCGTTGAAGACGGGACAGAGACCCAGTACTTC	CSVEDGTETQYF
many	NA	TRBV4-1	TRBJ1-2	TGCGCCAGCAGACCGTCCGCCCTCAACTATGGCTACACCTTC	CASRPSALNYGYTF
NA	TRBD1	TRBV7-9	TRBJ1-5	TGTGCCAGCAGCGCCGGGACAGGGACCAATCAGCCCCAGCATTTT	CASSAGTGTNQPQHF
NA	TRBD2	TRBV29-1	TRBJ2-3	TGCAGCGTTGGATTTTGGGGACTAGCGTCAGATACGCAGTATTTT	CSVGFWGLASDTQYF
NA	TRBD1	TRBV7-9	TRBJ1-2	TGTGCCAGCAGCAAGGGGGCGGACTATGGCTACACCTTC	CASSKGADYGYTF
NA	TRBD2	TRBV5-1	TRBJ2-1	TGCGCCAGCAGCGGTCGGGAGGGGGTAGGCAATGAGCAGTTCTTC	CASSGREGVGNEQFF
few	TRBD2	TRBV7-7	TRBJ2-2	TGTGCTAGCAGCTCGCACCCCGGACTAGCGGGCACCGGGGAGCTGTTTTTT	CASSSHPGLAGTGELFF
NA	TRBD1	TRBV18	TRBJ1-6	TGTGCCAGCTCACCCGGGACAGGGAGATCACCCCTCCACTTT	CASSPGTGRSPLHF
few	TRBD2	TRBV3-1	TRBJ2-1	TGTGCCAGCGGGCGGGAGGGGTCCTACAATGAGCAGTTCTTC	CASGREGSYNEQFF
NA	NA	TRBV12-3/TRBV12-4	TRBJ1-5	TGTGCCAGCAGCCCGGATCAGGGACAGCCCCAGCATTTT	CASSPDQGQPQHF
once	NA	TRBV20-1	TRBJ1-5	TGCAGTGCTAGAAAGGGGGTGACCCAGCATTTT	CSARKGVTQHF
few	NA	TRBV6-2/TRBV6-3	TRBJ2-7	TGTGCCAGCAGTTACTCGGCGGGACTCGCTACCTACGAGCAGTACTTC	CASSYSAGLATYEQYF
few	TRBD1	TRBV18	TRBJ1-5	TGTGCCAGCAGCCCACAGGGGGCGAGCAATCAGCCCCAGCATTTT	CASSPQGASNQPQHF
few	NA	TRBV7-2	TRBJ1-2	TGTGCCAGCAGCTTAGGGGAAGCGACTCGCTATGGCTACACCTTC	CASSLGEATRYGYTF
NA	TRBD2	TRBV29-1	TRBJ2-3	TGCAGCGTCCAGACTAGCGGGAGGGCCTTCACAGATACGCAGTATTTT	CSVQTSGRAFTDTQYF
many	TRBD1	TRBV4-1	TRBJ2-7	TGTGCCAGCAGCCAACCCGGACAGGGCACCTACGAGCAGTACTTC	CASSQPGQGTYEQYF
NA	TRBD2	TRBV7-9	TRBJ2-1	TGTGCCAGCAGCTTAGGGGGTGGCGGGAGTTCGAATGAGCAGTTCTTC	CASSLGGGGSSNEQFF
NA	TRBD2	TRBV5-1	TRBJ2-3	TGCGCCAGCAGCTTGCGGGCTAGCGGCCAAGCGTATAGCACAGATACGCAGTATTTT	CASSLRASGQAYSTDTQYF
few	NA	TRBV15	TRBJ2-5	TGTGCCACCAGCAGACAGGGTCAAGAGACCCAGTACTTC	CATSRQGQETQYF
NA	TRBD1	TRBV12-3/TRBV12-4	TRBJ2-5	TGTGCCAGCGAACTAGGGGGCGCGGAGACCCAGTACTTC	CASELGGAETQYF
many	NA	TRBV7-2	TRBJ2-1	TGTGCCAGCAGCTTAGCGTCGCGGGACAATGAGCAGTTCTTC	CASSLASRDNEQFF
few	NA	TRBV7-2	TRBJ1-2	TGTGCCAGCAGCTCCCCGGAACAGGCCTATGGCTACACCTTC	CASSSPEQAYGYTF
NA	TRBD2	TRBV30	TRBJ2-1	TGTGCCTGGAGTGTAGGACTAGGTTACAATGAGCAGTTCTTC	CAWSVGLGYNEQFF
few	NA	TRBV20-1	TRBJ1-5	TGCAGTGCGTACATACCTGGCGCGACTGCCAATCAGCCCCAGCATTTT	CSAYIPGATANQPQHF
few	NA	TRBV5-1	TRBJ2-7	TGCGCCAGCAGCATGGGTGCCGTAAAGGGCGAGCAGTACTTC	CASSMGAVKGEQYF